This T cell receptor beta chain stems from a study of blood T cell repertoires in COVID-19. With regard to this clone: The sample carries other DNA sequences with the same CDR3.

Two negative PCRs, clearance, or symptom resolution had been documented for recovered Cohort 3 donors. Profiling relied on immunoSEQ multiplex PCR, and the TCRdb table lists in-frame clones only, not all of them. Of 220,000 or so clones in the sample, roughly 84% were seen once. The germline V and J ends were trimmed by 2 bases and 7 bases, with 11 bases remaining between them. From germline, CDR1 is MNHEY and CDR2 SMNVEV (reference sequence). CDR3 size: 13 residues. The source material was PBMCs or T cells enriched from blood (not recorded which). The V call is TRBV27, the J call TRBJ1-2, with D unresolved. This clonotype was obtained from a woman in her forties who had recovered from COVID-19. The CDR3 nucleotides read TGTGCCAGCAGTTTAGGGCGGGGAACTGGCTACACCTTC. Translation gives CASSLGRGTGYTF.